This TCR beta chain emerged from a study of shared clonotypes between healthy human individuals (dated by TCRdb to the early 2020s). Broadly, across the study: A few men and a couple of women, aged 18 to 49 years, made up the cohort. Per donor, leukapheresis produced somewhere between about 0.9 and 10 billion PBMCs. For each donor, CD4 naive and CD4 memory were each given three plates, CD8 naive was given two plates, and CD8 memory was given one plate. The study deeply sequenced blood TCR repertoires of several healthy adults to estimate repertoire size and the extent of clonotype sharing between individuals. To increase sequencing depth and limit assay-specific biases, different laboratories used diverse techniques to prepare libraries and sequence TCR repertoires.

CD8 naive samples consisted of CD45RO-negative cells that were positively selected for CCR7, yielding a CD45RA+CCR7+ population without TemRA cells. The donors were healthy, HIV-negative adults with no recently reported acute infections or vaccinations. Every donor was a Caucasian adult living in Nashville, Tennessee, USA. After blood collection by leukapheresis, PBMCs were isolated using Ficoll-Histopaque density gradient centrifugation and then cryopreserved in the vapor phase of liquid nitrogen. Purity and quantity of every magnetically sorted T cell population were checked by analytical flow cytometry. From each sorted fraction, genomic DNA was isolated and quantified by UV absorbance on a Nanodrop 2000c. This clone occurred once. Its antigen target is currently unknown. No base-level quality is on record; no much larger clone is a single base apart. Overall study outcomes, separate from this receptor: Rarefaction of sorted-subset datasets indicated incomplete sequencing despite the large sequencing depth. Larger estimated clonotype richness was generally found for naive subsets than for memory subsets. Because the study included only a small number of donors, the genetic and exposure-history diversity represented was limited. Pairwise subsampling indicated that sequencing depth was expected to affect the degree of clonotype sharing among donors. Only blood was sampled, and tissue TCR repertoires likely differ from those in blood. Higher generation probabilities were observed for clonotypes shared by all four sorted-subset donors than for non-shared clonotypes. Roughly 5% of naive CD4, more than 3% of naive CD8, roughly 2.4% of memory CD4, and approximately 0.4% of memory CD8 clonotypes were shared across several donors.

Using the deep immunoSEQ assay, multiplex PCR amplified TCR CDR3 regions from genomic DNA. For each cell subset, the extracted genomic DNA was distributed evenly across all wells of several immunoSEQ 96-well plates, and each plate served as one replicate. For sorted subsets, roughly 0.2 ug genomic DNA, equal to 25,000 to 35,000 T cell genomes, was loaded into each replicate PCR. Purified libraries were measured with a Qubit 3.0 fluorometer, size-checked on a Bioanalyzer 2100, and measured again with the KAPA Library Quantification kit. Every immunoSEQ 96-well plate was sequenced on a dedicated single-read 150-cycle Illumina NextSeq 550 flow cell. In the original analysis: Because only junctional sequences without quality scores were contained in the immunoSEQ output, filtering matching that applied to full-length reads could not be performed. To assign V/J genes and CDR3, sequences were annotated against IMGT germline references using PyIR, a Python wrapper for IgBLAST v1.9. Any read was removed if the V/J assignment was weak (E-value above 1e-6), the CDR3 was missing, or the read contained stop codons, out-of-frame junctions, or ambiguous translated residues. V3J clonotypes were defined as sequences sharing an identical inferred V gene, J gene, and CDR3 amino acid sequence. To compute the percentage overlap between repertoires, the number of shared unique clonotypes was divided by the size of the smaller repertoire. RTK rarefaction, the Chao1 estimator, and Recon v2.1 estimates of unobserved clonotypes were used to assess repertoire richness. Generation probabilities were computed with OLGA for all TCRbeta clonotypes obtained by the gDNA method from four donors. Entries here come from immuneACCESS through TCRdb and include only in-frame sequences with V and J called. Some clones fail to appear in such tables; in the studies checked, an unresolved V gene covers under half of the shortfall, and the cause of the remainder is unknown. V and J calls plus clone size are reproduced from that table; the DNA served to infer D and trimming. The sample includes 2 million to 2.5 million clones, with about 95% observed a single time. Around 1.1% of the sample rests with the top ten.

CDR1 and CDR2 (LNHDA, SQIVND) derive from the germline V gene (reference sequence). V loses 5 bases, J loses 7 bases, and the germline ends lie 12 bases apart. Its CDR3 holds 13 amino acids, cysteine through phenylalanine. Only the CDR3 region is kept as DNA, spanning 39 bases read in frame from base 1. Sequenced sample: naive CD8+ T cells sorted from blood. Interpreted using the paper, the cell subset or site label stands for: CD45RA+CCR7+. This clonotype originated in a man aged 18 to 29 in good health. The chain couples TRBV19 to TRBJ1-5; no D segment can be confidently identified. The CDR3 protein is CASSFGSGQPQHF. Here is the DNA: TGTGCCAGTAGTTTTGGTTCAGGCCAGCCCCAGCATTTT.